This record concerns one T cell receptor (beta chain) sequence. V lost 5 bases to trimming and J lost 3 bases, with 11 bases between them. The CDR3 spans 13 residues. This specimen belongs to a study of regulatory T cells in long-lasting Graves disease. Assembly of TCR beta libraries relied on iRepertoire HTBI primers together with Arm-PCR of CDR3 regions. One entry per CDR3 protein results from TCRdb running MiXCR on the multiplex PCR reads. The data show roughly 700,000 distinct CDR3 sequences, 25% to 30% seen once. Time point of the sample: persistent/refractory GD, antithyroid drugs over 5 years with positive TRAb. The TCR library was made from RNA extracted from PBMCs. From an endocrinology department in Xi'an, China, came the patients. From each patient, nine milliliters of peripheral blood was drawn and collected into an EDTA anticoagulant tube.

The sample here was peripheral blood mononuclear cells (PBMCs), taken when the disease was refractory, from a patient treated with antithyroid drugs. The chain has TRBV12-3 or TRBV12-4 and TRBJ2-7; the D gene is possibly TRBD1 (5 bases). The receptor's source is a female donor with Graves disease. The DNA for the CDR3 is TGTGCCAGCAGTGGGGCAGCTCTCTACGAGCAGTACTTC. As protein: CASSGAALYEQYF.